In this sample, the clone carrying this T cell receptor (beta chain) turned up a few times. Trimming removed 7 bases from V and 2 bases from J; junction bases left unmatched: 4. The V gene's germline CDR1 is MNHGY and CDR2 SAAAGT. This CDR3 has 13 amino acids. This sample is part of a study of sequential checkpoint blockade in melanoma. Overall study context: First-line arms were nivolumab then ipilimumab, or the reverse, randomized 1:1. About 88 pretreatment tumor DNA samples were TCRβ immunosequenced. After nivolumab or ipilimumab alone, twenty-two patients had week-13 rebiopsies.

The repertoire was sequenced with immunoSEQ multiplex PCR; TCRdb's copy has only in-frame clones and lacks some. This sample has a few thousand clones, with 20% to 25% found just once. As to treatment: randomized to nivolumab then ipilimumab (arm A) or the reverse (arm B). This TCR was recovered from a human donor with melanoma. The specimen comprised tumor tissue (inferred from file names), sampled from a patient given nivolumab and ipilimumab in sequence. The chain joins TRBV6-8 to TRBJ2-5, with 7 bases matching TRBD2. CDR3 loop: CASTSSGQETQYF. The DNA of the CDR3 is TGTGCCAGCACGTCTAGCGGACAAGAGACCCAGTACTTC.